A single sample is the source of the 15 T cell receptor beta chains below, sequenced in a study of cytomegalovirus exposure and HLA in healthy donors. A multiplex PCR was run with 60 Vbeta primers and 13 Jbeta primers. Only in-frame clones appear in the TCRdb table, and some are missing; sequencing was by immunoSEQ multiplex PCR. This table has 95,000 to 150,000 clones, 78% appearing once. Sequenced input: PBMCs. The receptors here all came from a man aged 35-49 years in good health and CMV-seronegative.

In the case of this clone: This same CDR3 is encoded by further DNA sequences in the sample. The chain is built from TRBV7-2 and TRBJ2-7; 9 nucleotides line up with TRBD2. After removal of 1 base from V and 4 bases from J, the junction contained 5 bases not matched to a gene. Germline CDR1 SGHTA, CDR2 FQGNSA. The CDR3 runs 15 residues. Written as DNA, the CDR3 is TGTGCCAGCAGCTTAGATCGCGGGGGGGGATACGAGCAGTACTTC. This translates into CASSLDRGGGYEQYF.

The chain is built from TRBV7-2 and TRBJ2-7; 7 bases match TRBD1. The CDR3 runs to 15 residues. The V gene's germline CDR1 is SGHTA and CDR2 FQGNSA. Trimming took 5 bases from V and 0 from J; bases not matched to a gene: 7. CDR3 sequence: CASSVTGVGSYEQYF. The CDR3 region has the DNA TGTGCCAGCAGCGTTACAGGGGTCGGCTCCTACGAGCAGTACTTC.

This clone was counted a few times. V gene TRBV7-9 combines with J gene TRBJ1-4; tentative D call: TRBD1 (5 bases). V lost 3 bases, J lost 5 bases, and 10 bases lay in between. The CDR3 covers 14 residues. CDR1 is SEHNR and CDR2 is FQNEAQ in the germline V gene (reference sequence). This chain's CDR3 is CASSFERGNEKLFF. For the CDR3, the DNA is TGTGCCAGCAGCTTTGAAAGGGGCAATGAAAAACTGTTTTTT.

The chain employs TRBV23-1 and TRBJ2-1; 7 bases agree with TRBD1. TRBV23-1 is annotated as an ORF whose role is uncertain. The CDR3 length is 16 residues. V trimming: 0 bases; J trimming: 5 bases; junction bases outside the gene matches: 7. Here the CDR3 reads CASSQSPGTEDNEQFF. The CDR3, as DNA: TGCGCCAGCAGTCAATCTCCCGGGACAGAAGACAATGAGCAGTTCTTC.

The chain carries TRBV9 and TRBJ1-5; 7 nucleotides agree with TRBD1. The CDR3 has 14 residues. CDR1 and CDR2 from the germline V gene are SGDLS and YYNGEE. V lost 3 bases, J lost 7 bases, and 7 bases stayed unmatched. In DNA form, the CDR3 reads TGTGCCAGCAGCGGGTCAACAGGGGACCAGCCCCAGCATTTT. Translated, it gives CASSGSTGDQPQHF.

The chain links TRBV5-8 to TRBJ2-7, with 8 bases matching TRBD1. The germline V gene encodes CDR1 SGHTS and CDR2 YDEGEE. V lost 5 bases and J lost 0; bases outside the gene matches: 7. The CDR3 consists of 15 residues. This chain's CDR3 is CASRKTGGSSYEQYF. In DNA, the CDR3 is TGTGCCAGCAGGAAAACAGGGGGAAGCTCCTACGAGCAGTACTTC.

The chain links TRBV4-3 to TRBJ1-1, with D tentatively TRBD1 (6 bases). Germline CDR1 LGHNA, CDR2 YSLEER. The CDR3 has 15 residues. Trimming took off 1 base at V and 1 base at J, with 10 bases between the two ends. The CDR3 DNA follows: TGCGCCAGCAGCCAAGTTGGACAGACGAACACTGAAGCTTTCTTT. It encodes CASSQVGQTNTEAFF.

The chain has TRBV30 and TRBJ1-1, with 7 bases fitting TRBD1. The CDR3 is 14 amino acids. V shed 5 bases, J shed 7 bases, and the junction held 13 bases outside the gene matches. CDR1 and CDR2 (germline): GTSNPN, SVGIG (reference sequence). The CDR3 sequence is CAWGDSRRWGEAFF. CDR3 nucleotides: TGTGCCTGGGGGGACAGCCGGCGGTGGGGTGAAGCTTTCTTT.

This chain connects TRBV28 to TRBJ1-1; D ambiguous. Germline V CDR1 and CDR2: MDHEN, SYDVKM. This CDR3 has 13 amino acids. Trimming removed 5 bases at V and 1 base at J, with 8 bases between. CDR3 DNA sequence: TGTGCCAGCAGTCTACTGAAGAACACTGAAGCTTTCTTT. Residues: CASSLLKNTEAFF.

The chain has TRBV7-2 and TRBJ2-5, with 9 positions matching TRBD2. This CDR3 contains 16 residues. Germline CDR1 SGHTA, CDR2 FQGNSA. J gave up 5 bases and V 2 bases, and 9 bases lay outside the gene matches. CDR3 sequence (DNA): TGTGCCAGCAGCTTAAGTGGTAGCGGGGGTTGGGAGACCCAGTACTTC. Translating gives CASSLSGSGGWETQYF.

This clone showed up just a few times. The chain has TRBV28 and TRBJ1-4; 7 nucleotides agree with TRBD1. The CDR3 is 15 amino acids. Trimming took 4 bases from V and 8 from J; bases not matched to a gene: 10. CDR1 is MDHEN and CDR2 is SYDVKM in the germline V gene. In DNA form, the CDR3 reads TGTGCCAGCAGTTCACAAGGGGGCGGGAGGGAAAAACTGTTTTTT. This encodes CASSSQGGGREKLFF.

The chain carries TRBV19 and TRBJ2-1; D is perhaps TRBD2 (6 bases). V lost 3 bases, J lost 1 base, and 16 bases lay in between. Germline CDR1 and CDR2: LNHDA and SQIVND (reference sequence). This CDR3 has 17 residues. The CDR3 DNA follows: TGTGCCAGTAGTATTGGGCGGCGCCGGGAGTCCTACAATGAGCAGTTCTTC. The encoded protein is CASSIGRRRESYNEQFF.

As regards this clone: At one boundary the junction diverges from the germline segment, which might be a read error. This chain links TRBV7-8 with TRBJ1-3, with D possibly matching TRBD1 (5 bases). The CDR3 length is 14 residues. The V gene's germline CDR1 is SGHVS and CDR2 FQNEAQ. CDR3 coding DNA: TGTGCCAGCAGCTTAGCAGGGGCAGGAAACACCATGTATTTT. Protein sequence: CASSLAGAGNTMYF.

This chain connects TRBV7-2 to TRBJ2-1, with D possibly being TRBD2 (5 bases). Germline CDR1 and CDR2: SGHTA and FQGNSA. Trimming removed 5 bases at V and 1 base at J, with 12 bases between. The CDR3 runs to 15 residues. CDR3 loop: CASSLRDGSYNEQFF. The CDR3 DNA reads TGTGCCAGCAGCCTCCGGGATGGATCCTACAATGAGCAGTTCTTC.

The chain uses TRBV27 and TRBJ1-6; D unresolved. Germline-derived CDR1 and CDR2 are MNHEY and SMNVEV (reference sequence). V was cut by 6 bases and J by 0 bases, with 9 bases left in between. The CDR3 totals 15 residues. The CDR3 region is CASRIESSYNSPLHF. CDR3 in DNA: TGTGCCAGCAGAATAGAAAGCTCCTATAATTCACCCCTCCACTTT.